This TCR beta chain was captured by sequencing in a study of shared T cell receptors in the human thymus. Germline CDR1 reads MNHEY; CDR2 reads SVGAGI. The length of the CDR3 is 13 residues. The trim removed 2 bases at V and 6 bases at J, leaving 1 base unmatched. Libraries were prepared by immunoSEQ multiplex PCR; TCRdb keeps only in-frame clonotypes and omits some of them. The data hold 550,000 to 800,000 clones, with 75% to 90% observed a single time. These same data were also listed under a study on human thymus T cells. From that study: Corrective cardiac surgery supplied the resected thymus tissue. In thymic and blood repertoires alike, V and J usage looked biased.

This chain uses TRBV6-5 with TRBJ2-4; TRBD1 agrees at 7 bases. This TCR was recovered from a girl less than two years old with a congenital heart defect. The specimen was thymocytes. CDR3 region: CASSYRDRNIQYF. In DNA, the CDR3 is TGTGCCAGCAGTTACAGGGACAGAAACATTCAGTACTTC.